The sequence of this T cell receptor beta chain was determined in a study of cytomegalovirus exposure and HLA in healthy donors. In the study overall: The 90 to 150 validation repertoires used a platform that matched the one used for the roughly 700 first-cohort repertoires, as a later analysis reported.

Method: immunoSEQ multiplex PCR; TCRdb's copy keeps in-frame clones and lacks some. In the table there are over 150,000 clones, roughly nine tenths of which are singletons. A word on this clone: As yet, its antigen is unknown.

The donors were part of the validation cohort, which consisted of some 120 subjects and was separate from the first cohort of 666 subjects. Findings of the study overall: The classifier was said to identify cytomegalovirus status with high specificity and sensitivity. Cytomegalovirus-associated TCR beta chains were listed, numbering some 170.

This CDR3 comprises 15 residues. V shed 5 bases and J shed 1 base, with 11 bases lying between them. From germline, CDR1 is SGHVS and CDR2 FNYEAQ. J is TRBJ2-2 and V is TRBV7-6, with a weak D call TRBD2 (6 bases). Input material: PBMCs. This sequence was found in a woman in her 30s in good health and CMV-seronegative. CDR3 sequence: CASSGLGGNTGELFF. CDR3 in DNA: TGTGCCAGCAGCGGCTTGGGGGGGAACACCGGGGAGCTGTTTTTT.